These T cell receptor beta chains were read from a single sample in a study of blood T cell repertoires in COVID-19. TCRdb's copy holds only in-frame clones and misses some; the assay was immunoSEQ multiplex PCR. This sample has about 250,000 clones, with around 90% found just once. Sequenced sample: peripheral blood. These receptors all stem from a woman younger than 45 with acute or convalescent COVID-19. Each CDR3 is given without its conserved first and last residue. Each record gives: clone size, J gene, V gene, CDR3 length, CDR3 protein. A clone size is listed for some rows: how often the clone was seen (once, few, many), or a class if it is expanded.

once	TRBJ1-2	TRBV6-6	13	ASSPTGDSYYGYT
NA	TRBJ1-6	TRBV27	18	ASSSPPGQSQSSYNSPLH
NA	TRBJ1-2	TRBV7-9	13	ASSLGLATDYGYT
NA	TRBJ2-5	TRBV4-2	16	ASSQVWAGRRERETQY
NA	TRBJ1-1	TRBV5-1	12	ASRSTGLNTEAF
NA	TRBJ1-5	TRBV11-3	12	ASSLQGPNQPQH
NA	TRBJ1-1	TRBV27	12	ASSFRHRGPEAF
NA	TRBJ2-3	TRBV30	14	AWSSAGRATTDTQY
NA	TRBJ1-4	TRBV19	10	ASSRGVEKLF
NA	TRBJ1-1	TRBV11-1	10	ASSLTGRRAF
NA	TRBJ2-7	TRBV30	12	AWSALPYYYEQY
NA	TRBJ1-5	TRBV5-5	12	ASSKQGGNQPQH
NA	TRBJ1-4	TRBV7-8	12	ASSPIIGGEKLF
NA	TRBJ2-2	TRBV3-1/TRBV3-2	13	ASRGLAENTGELF
NA	TRBJ1-4	TRBV11-2	12	ASRRTGPNEKLF
NA	TRBJ2-1	TRBV18	13	ASSPGTSGENEQF
once	TRBJ2-1	TRBV6-4	12	ASSEELSGNEQF
NA	TRBJ2-4	TRBV19	11	ASSRLAGDIQY
NA	TRBJ2-3	TRBV30	12	AWREMTGIDTQY
NA	TRBJ1-1	TRBV27	13	ASSLISGDLPEAF
NA	TRBJ2-3	TRBV11-3	17	ASSFLLGLAGEATDTQY
NA	TRBJ2-2	TRBV5-1	14	ASSLVRGRVTGELF
NA	TRBJ1-2	TRBV30	13	AWNLQGAYNYGYT
NA	TRBJ2-1	TRBV24-1	18	ATSDSSRGPTAPSYNEQF
NA	TRBJ2-1	TRBV11-2	10	ASSLELNEQF
NA	TRBJ2-6	TRBV6-5	12	ATQGGGGANVLT
NA	TRBJ1-2	TRBV30	11	AWMEDRARGYT
NA	TRBJ2-7	TRBV7-2	12	ASSLAGTAYEQY
NA	TRBJ2-7	TRBV19	15	ASSPWTSGLMTGEQY
NA	TRBJ2-5	TRBV7-2	14	ASSLVVAGGVETQY
once	TRBJ2-7	TRBV15	13	ATSRDPSGAYEQY
NA	TRBJ2-1	TRBV9	17	ASSFGLAGIDRSYNEQF
NA	TRBJ2-3	TRBV13	13	ASSLSGRVTDTQY
NA	TRBJ2-5	TRBV30	14	AWSVRGGLAGETQY
NA	TRBJ2-7	TRBV7-9	13	ASTRTGGQSYEQY
NA	TRBJ2-7	TRBV3-1/TRBV3-2	13	ASSPLGLAGYEQY
NA	TRBJ1-1	TRBV6-2/TRBV6-3	12	ASSSTRINTEAF
few	TRBJ2-7	TRBV7-9	11	ASSRRQGYEQY
NA	TRBJ1-1	TRBV5-1	11	ASGPGTGGEAF
NA	TRBJ2-4	TRBV27	15	ASRGWSLAGAFGIQY
NA	TRBJ1-1	TRBV14	13	ASRPRQGLNTEAF
NA	TRBJ2-6	TRBV18	13	ASSPTGGGANVLT
few	TRBJ2-2	TRBV2	13	ASREDRTGTGELF
NA	TRBJ2-1	TRBV6-1	14	ASSEAGGNSYNEQF
NA	TRBJ1-2	TRBV7-2	15	ASSLDSGQGIRYGYT
NA	TRBJ2-7	TRBV19	13	ASSLVGGRGHEQY
NA	TRBJ2-2	TRBV12-3/TRBV12-4	10	ASSSDTGELF
NA	TRBJ1-1	TRBV27	13	ASRPATFMNTEAF
NA	TRBJ2-1	TRBV7-2	13	ASSLSGSSYNEQF
few	TRBJ2-7	TRBV19	13	ASSTSLGATGEQY
once	TRBJ2-5	TRBV5-8	14	ASSLYGSGAEETQY
NA	TRBJ2-2	TRBV6-2/TRBV6-3	13	ASSYARQDTGELF
once	TRBJ2-3	TRBV7-6	16	ASSTRLAGDASTDTQY
NA	TRBJ2-1	TRBV5-4	13	ASSFLAGYYNEQF
NA	TRBJ2-3	TRBV11-2	14	ASSPSSGSGSDTQY
few	TRBJ2-1	TRBV14	13	ASSQDISLVDEQF
once	TRBJ1-4	TRBV14	12	ASSHRTKGEKLF
NA	TRBJ2-7	TRBV9	13	ASSVDGGRADEQY
few	TRBJ2-7	TRBV7-7	13	ASSAGRTSGSQQY